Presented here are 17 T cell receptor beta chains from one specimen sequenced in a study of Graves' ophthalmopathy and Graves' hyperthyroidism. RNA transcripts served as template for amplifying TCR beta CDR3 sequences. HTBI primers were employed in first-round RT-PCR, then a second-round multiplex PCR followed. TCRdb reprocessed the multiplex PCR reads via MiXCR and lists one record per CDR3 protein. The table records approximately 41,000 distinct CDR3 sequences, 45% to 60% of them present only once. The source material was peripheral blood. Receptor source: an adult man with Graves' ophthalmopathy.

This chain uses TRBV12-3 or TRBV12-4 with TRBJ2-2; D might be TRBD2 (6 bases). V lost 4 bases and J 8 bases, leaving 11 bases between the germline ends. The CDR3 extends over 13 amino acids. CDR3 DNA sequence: TGTGCCAGCAGTTACGGAGGGGTAGGGGAGCTGTTTTTT. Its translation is CASSYGGVGELFF.

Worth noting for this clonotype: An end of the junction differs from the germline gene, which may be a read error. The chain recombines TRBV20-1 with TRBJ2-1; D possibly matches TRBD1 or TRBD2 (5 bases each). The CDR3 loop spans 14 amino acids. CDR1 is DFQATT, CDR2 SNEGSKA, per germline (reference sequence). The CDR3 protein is CSTSRAQGTNEQSF. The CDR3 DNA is TGCAGTACATCGAGGGCCCAGGGAACAAATGAGCAGTCCTTC.

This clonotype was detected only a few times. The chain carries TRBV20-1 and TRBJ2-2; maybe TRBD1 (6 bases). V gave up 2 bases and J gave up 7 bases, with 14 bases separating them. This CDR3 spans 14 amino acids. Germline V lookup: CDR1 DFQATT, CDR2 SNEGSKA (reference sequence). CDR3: CSARHRDKGGELFF. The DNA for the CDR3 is TGCAGTGCTAGACACAGGGATAAGGGCGGGGAGCTGTTTTTT.

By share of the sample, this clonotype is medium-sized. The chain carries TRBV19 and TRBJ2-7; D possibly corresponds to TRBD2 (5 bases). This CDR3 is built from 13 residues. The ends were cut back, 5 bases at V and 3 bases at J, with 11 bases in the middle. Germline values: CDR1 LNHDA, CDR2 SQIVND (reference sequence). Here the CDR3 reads CASSFGRDYEQYF. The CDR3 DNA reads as TGTGCCAGTAGTTTTGGACGGGACTACGAGCAGTACTTC.

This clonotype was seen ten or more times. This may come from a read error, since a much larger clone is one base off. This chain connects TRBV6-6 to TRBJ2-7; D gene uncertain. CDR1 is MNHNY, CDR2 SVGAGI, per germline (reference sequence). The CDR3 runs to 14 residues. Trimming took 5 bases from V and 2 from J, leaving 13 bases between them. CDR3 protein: CASSPHAAAYEQYF. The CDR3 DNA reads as TGTGCCAGCAGTCCGCATGCCGCGGCCTACGAGCAGTACTTC.

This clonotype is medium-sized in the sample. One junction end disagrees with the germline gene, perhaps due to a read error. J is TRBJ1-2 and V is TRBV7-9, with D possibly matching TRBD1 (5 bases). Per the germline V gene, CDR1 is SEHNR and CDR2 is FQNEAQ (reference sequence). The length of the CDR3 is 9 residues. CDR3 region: CASQRGEVF. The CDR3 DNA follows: TGTGCCAGCCAAAGAGGGGAAGTATTC.

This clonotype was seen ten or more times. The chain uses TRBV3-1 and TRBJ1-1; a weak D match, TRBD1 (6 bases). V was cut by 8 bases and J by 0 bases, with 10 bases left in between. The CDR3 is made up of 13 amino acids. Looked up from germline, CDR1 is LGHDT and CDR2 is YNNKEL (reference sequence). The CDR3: CASGGALNTEAFF. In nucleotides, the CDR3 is TGTGCCAGCGGGGGGGCGCTGAACACTGAAGCTTTCTTT.

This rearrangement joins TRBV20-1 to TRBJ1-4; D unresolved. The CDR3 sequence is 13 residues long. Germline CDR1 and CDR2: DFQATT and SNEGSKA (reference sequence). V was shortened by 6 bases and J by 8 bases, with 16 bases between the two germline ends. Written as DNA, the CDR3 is TGCAGTGCCAGCGTGGGGTTCGACGAAAAACTGTTTTTT. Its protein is CSASVGFDEKLFF.

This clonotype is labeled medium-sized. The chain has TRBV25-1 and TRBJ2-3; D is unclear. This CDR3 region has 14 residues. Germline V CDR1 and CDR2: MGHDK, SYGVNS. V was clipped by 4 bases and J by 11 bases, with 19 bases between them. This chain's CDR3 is CASSAIDFRDWQYF. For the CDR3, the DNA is TGTGCCAGCAGTGCCATAGATTTTAGGGATTGGCAGTATTTT.

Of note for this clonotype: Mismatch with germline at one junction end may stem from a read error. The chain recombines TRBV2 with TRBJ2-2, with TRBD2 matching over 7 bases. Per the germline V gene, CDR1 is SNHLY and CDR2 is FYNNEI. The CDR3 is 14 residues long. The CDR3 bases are TGTGCTAGCCAACCCGGGAGGAACACCGGGGAGCTGTCTTTT. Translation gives CASQPGRNTGELSF.

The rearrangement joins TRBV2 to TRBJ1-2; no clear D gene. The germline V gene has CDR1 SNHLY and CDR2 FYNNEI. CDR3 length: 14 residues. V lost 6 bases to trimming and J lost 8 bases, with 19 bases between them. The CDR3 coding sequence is TGTGCCAGCAGCGAGGCCAGCGGAGTTGGCGGCTACACCTTC. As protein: CASSEASGVGGYTF.

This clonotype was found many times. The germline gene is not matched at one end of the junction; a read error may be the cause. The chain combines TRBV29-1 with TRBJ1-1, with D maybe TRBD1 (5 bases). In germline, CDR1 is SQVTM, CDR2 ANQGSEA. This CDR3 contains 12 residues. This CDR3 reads CNVWGADTEAFF. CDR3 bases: TGCAACGTTTGGGGCGCCGACACCGAAGCTTTCTTT.

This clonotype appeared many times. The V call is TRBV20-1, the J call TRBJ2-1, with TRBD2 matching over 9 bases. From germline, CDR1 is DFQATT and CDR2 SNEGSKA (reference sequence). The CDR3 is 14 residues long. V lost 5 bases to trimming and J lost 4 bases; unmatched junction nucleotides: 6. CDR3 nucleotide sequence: TGCAGTGCTGGTACTAGCGGGCCTTACAATGAGCAGTTCTTC. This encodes CSAGTSGPYNEQFF.

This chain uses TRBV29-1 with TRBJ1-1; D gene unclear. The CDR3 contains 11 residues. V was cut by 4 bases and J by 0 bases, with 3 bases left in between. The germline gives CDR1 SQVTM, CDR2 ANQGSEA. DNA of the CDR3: TGCAGCGTTGTTCTGAACACTGAAGCTTTCTTT. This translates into CSVVLNTEAFF.

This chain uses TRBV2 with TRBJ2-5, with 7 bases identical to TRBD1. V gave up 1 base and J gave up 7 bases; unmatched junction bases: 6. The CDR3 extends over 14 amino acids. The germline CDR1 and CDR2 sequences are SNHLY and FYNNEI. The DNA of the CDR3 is TGTGCCAGCAGTGAAGAGGGGGCACATCGGACCCAGTACTTC. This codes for CASSEEGAHRTQYF.

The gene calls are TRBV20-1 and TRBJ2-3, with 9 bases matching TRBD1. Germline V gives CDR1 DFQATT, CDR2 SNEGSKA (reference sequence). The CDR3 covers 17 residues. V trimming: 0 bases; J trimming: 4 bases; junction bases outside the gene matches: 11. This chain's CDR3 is CSARELRTGEDADTQYF. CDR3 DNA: TGCAGTGCTAGAGAACTGAGGACAGGGGAGGATGCAGATACGCAGTATTTT.

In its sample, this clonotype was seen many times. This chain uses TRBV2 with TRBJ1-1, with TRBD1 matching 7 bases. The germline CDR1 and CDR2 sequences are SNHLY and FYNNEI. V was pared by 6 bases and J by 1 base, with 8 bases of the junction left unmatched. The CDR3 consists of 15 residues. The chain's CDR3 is CASSPRQGWNTEAFF. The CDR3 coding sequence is TGTGCCAGCAGCCCAAGACAGGGTTGGAACACTGAAGCTTTCTTT. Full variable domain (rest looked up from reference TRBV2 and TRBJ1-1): EPEVTQTPSHQVTQMGQEVILRCVPISNHLYFYWYRQILGQKVEFLVSFYNNEISEKSEIFDDQFSVERPDGSNFTLKIRSTKLEDSAMYFCASSPRQGWNTEAFFGQGTRLTVV.